Below, 26 T cell receptor beta chains from the same sample are listed, as sequenced in a study of T-cell reconstitution after alpha-beta-depleted transplantation in children. The TCRbeta library incorporated unique molecular identifiers. MiXCR, run by TCRdb on the PCR reads, gives a single entry per CDR3 protein. The sample carries about a million distinct CDR3 sequences, about 29% recorded once. The sample here was PBMCs, mostly from graft donor cells, taken 360 days after TCRalphabeta/CD19-depleted stem cell transplant. The receptors derive from a boy younger than two who had a stem cell transplant for SCID, so the T cells may come from the graft donor.

Concerning this clonotype itself: A junction boundary mismatches the germline segment, possibly from a read error. The CDR3 spells CSARQGAVNTEVFF. The CDR3 bases are TGCAGTGCTCGACAGGGGGCTGTGAACACTGAAGTTTTCTTT. V and J are TRBV20-1 and TRBJ1-1; 10 bases align to TRBD1. Germline CDR1 is DFQATT and CDR2 is SNEGSKA (reference sequence). This CDR3 has 14 residues.

As DNA, the CDR3 is TGTGCCAGCAGCCAAGATCAGGGGGTAATCTCAGGGGGAGAGACCCAGTACTTC. As protein: CASSQDQGVISGGETQYF. The chain is built from TRBV4-2 and TRBJ2-5, with 7 bases that match TRBD1. Germline values: CDR1 LGHNA, CDR2 YNFKEQ. The CDR3 length is 18 residues. With V trimmed by 0 bases and J by 4 bases, 14 bases remained unmatched.

The CDR3 DNA is TGTGCCAGCCACCGCCTAGGGAACACTGAAGCTTTCTTT. Its protein product is CASHRLGNTEAFF. V usage is TRBV12-3 or TRBV12-4 and J usage is TRBJ1-1; D remains unclear. The CDR3 has 13 amino acids. Deletions cut 8 bases from V and 1 base from J, with 11 bases between.

The chain employs TRBV24-1 and TRBJ1-5, with D possibly being TRBD1 (5 bases). Germline CDR1 and CDR2: KGHDR and SFDVKD. V gave up 6 bases and J gave up 0 bases, with 23 bases separating them. The CDR3 is made up of 19 amino acids. CDR3 region: CATSSTPGARGHSNQPQHF. In DNA form, the CDR3 reads TGTGCCACCAGTTCGACCCCTGGCGCAAGGGGCCATAGCAATCAGCCCCAGCATTTT.

The V and J genes are TRBV7-2 and TRBJ2-2; D unclear. CDR1 and CDR2 from the germline V gene are SGHTA and FQGNSA. Trimming left V 1 base short and J 7 bases short, with 13 bases between. This CDR3 region has 15 residues. The CDR3 region has the DNA TGTGCCAGCAGCTTAGTCCGGCCTCTGGGCGGGGAGCTGTTTTTT. Translation gives CASSLVRPLGGELFF.

The chain is built from TRBV7-8 and TRBJ2-1; 10 nucleotides line up with TRBD2. CDR1 is SGHVS and CDR2 is FQNEAQ in the germline V gene. The CDR3 totals 16 residues. The trim removed 3 bases at V and 5 bases at J, leaving 7 bases unmatched. CDR3 sequence: CASSFLAGARNNEQFF. The CDR3, as DNA: TGTGCCAGCAGCTTTCTAGCGGGGGCGCGGAACAATGAGCAGTTCTTC.

The rearrangement uses TRBV20-1 and TRBJ1-5; no reliable D call. V was cut by 6 bases and J by 0 bases, with 9 bases left in between. The germline V gene has CDR1 DFQATT and CDR2 SNEGSKA (reference sequence). The CDR3 has 13 residues. The CDR3 DNA follows: TGCAGTGCCCCCTTGGATAGCAATCAGCCCCAGCATTTT. This codes for CSAPLDSNQPQHF.

This clonotype was observed at least ten times. The genes are TRBV6-1 and TRBJ1-1; D gene unclear. The CDR3 totals 14 residues. The V and J ends lost 6 bases and 1 base respectively, with 12 bases between them. CDR1 and CDR2 (germline): MNHNS, SASEGT. The CDR3 reads CASRSGWGNTEAFF. The CDR3 region has the DNA TGTGCCAGCAGATCTGGGTGGGGGAACACTGAAGCTTTCTTT.

This chain links TRBV12-3 or TRBV12-4 with TRBJ2-3; possibly TRBD2 for D (6 bases). The CDR3 length is 16 residues. V was cut by 7 bases and J by 5 bases, with 22 bases left in between. The CDR3 nucleotides are TGTGCCAGCACCGGGAGTGCCCCCTTAAAAGGAGATACGCAGTATTTT. Amino acid sequence: CASTGSAPLKGDTQYF.

V usage is TRBV28 and J usage is TRBJ2-1; perhaps D is TRBD1 or TRBD2 (6 bases each). This CDR3 spans 17 amino acids. V shed 1 base and J shed 1 base, with 14 bases lying between them. Per the germline V gene, CDR1 is MDHEN and CDR2 is SYDVKM. DNA for the CDR3: TGTGCCAGCAGTTTATTGAGCAGGGGAGGTTCCTACAATGAGCAGTTCTTC. Protein: CASSLLSRGGSYNEQFF.

This clonotype came up a few times. CDR3 in amino acids: CASRPGSEFYGYTF. The CDR3 DNA follows: TGTGCCAGCAGACCCGGGAGCGAATTCTATGGCTACACCTTC. The chain has TRBV28 and TRBJ1-2, with no clear D. The CDR3 is 14 residues long. V shed 6 bases and J shed 4 bases, with 15 bases lying between them. Germline V gene sequence: CDR1 MDHEN, CDR2 SYDVKM.

This sequence joins TRBV20-1 and TRBJ2-5; D unclear. The length of the CDR3 is 12 residues. Trimming pared 3 bases from V and 1 base from J, leaving 6 bases between. From germline, CDR1 is DFQATT and CDR2 SNEGSKA (reference sequence). DNA for the CDR3: TGCAGTGCTAGTAAAGGCCAAGAGACCCAGTACTTC. Translated, it gives CSASKGQETQYF.

This clonotype was counted ten times or more. The J gene is TRBJ1-6, the V gene TRBV7-9; 10 positions agree with TRBD1. The CDR3 runs to 14 residues. Germline loops: CDR1 SEHNR, CDR2 FQNEAQ (reference sequence). J lost 7 bases, V lost 4 bases, and 1 base had no gene match. In DNA, the CDR3 is TGTGCCAGCAGCTCGGACAGGGGGAATTCACCCCTCCACTTT. This encodes CASSSDRGNSPLHF.

The sample holds a few counts of this clonotype. This chain links TRBV18 with TRBJ2-5; the D gene is possibly TRBD1 (5 bases). Germline V gene sequence: CDR1 KGHSH, CDR2 LQKENI. The CDR3 length is 13 residues. V was clipped by 2 bases and J by 3 bases, with 7 bases between them. Written as DNA, the CDR3 is TGTGCCAGCTCACCAGGGGCAGAAGAGACCCAGTACTTC. As protein: CASSPGAEETQYF.

This clonotype was seen repeatedly, ten times or more. The chain recombines TRBV28 with TRBJ1-1; D not resolved. There are 12 residues in the CDR3. CDR1 is MDHEN, CDR2 SYDVKM, per germline. V lost 6 bases and J 0 bases, leaving 5 bases between the germline ends. This CDR3 reads CASSPLNTEAFF. CDR3 nucleotides: TGTGCCAGCAGCCCCTTGAACACTGAAGCTTTCTTT.

V usage is TRBV12-3 or TRBV12-4 and J usage is TRBJ2-5, with TRBD2 identical over 16 bases. This CDR3 has 17 residues. Losses at the gene ends were 7 bases for V and 5 bases for J; bases not matched to a gene: 10. CDR3 residues: CASTSGLAGGPRETQYF. CDR3 nucleotide sequence: TGTGCCAGCACATCGGGACTAGCGGGGGGGCCTAGGGAGACCCAGTACTTC.

This clonotype was seen a handful of times. This chain uses TRBV12-3 or TRBV12-4 with TRBJ2-1; 13 bases line up with TRBD2. V trimming: 4 bases; J trimming: 16 bases; junction bases outside the gene matches: 13. This CDR3 region has 15 residues. The CDR3: CASSSVGLAGPRSFF. The CDR3 DNA sequence: TGTGCCAGCAGTTCCGTGGGACTAGCGGGGCCTCGGTCATTCTTC.

The rearrangement joins TRBV5-1 to TRBJ2-1; 10 nucleotides agree with TRBD2. This CDR3 contains 16 residues. V lost 4 bases to trimming and J lost 8 bases; unmatched junction nucleotides: 12. Germline V gene sequence: CDR1 SGHRS, CDR2 YFSETQ. CDR3 region: CASSIGERGGRHEQFF. CDR3 DNA: TGCGCCAGCAGCATTGGGGAGCGGGGGGGCCGCCATGAGCAGTTCTTC.

This chain uses TRBV14 with TRBJ2-1, with TRBD2 identical over 12 bases. The V gene's germline CDR1 is SGHDN and CDR2 FVKESK. The CDR3 is made up of 17 amino acids. The junction had 7 bases not matched to a gene; V was cut back by 1 base and J by 6 bases. Here the CDR3 DNA reads TGTGCCAGCAGCCAAGCTAGCGGGGGGGTTTTTAGCAATGAGCAGTTCTTC. This gives the protein CASSQASGGVFSNEQFF.

The V and J genes are TRBV10-3 and TRBJ1-4; 7 bases agree with TRBD1. Germline loops: CDR1 ENHRY, CDR2 SYGVKD. J was trimmed by 10 bases and V by 1 base; bases with no gene match: 12. This CDR3 is 16 amino acids long. CDR3 DNA: TGTGCCATCAGTGAGTGGGGACAGACGAAAAGTGGAAAACTGTTTTTT. The encoded protein is CAISEWGQTKSGKLFF.

The chain uses TRBV6-5 and TRBJ2-7; D is uncertain. The CDR3 runs 13 residues. Germline CDR1 reads MNHEY; CDR2 reads SVGAGI. Trimming took 1 base from V and 6 from J, leaving 10 bases between them. CDR3 coding DNA: TGTGCCAGCAGTTACTATCCCGACACCGAGCAGTACTTC. It encodes CASSYYPDTEQYF.

The chain recombines TRBV2 with TRBJ2-1; 9 nucleotides line up with TRBD1. V dropped 8 bases and J dropped 7; count of bases not matched to a gene: 9. This CDR3 comprises 14 residues. Per the germline V gene, CDR1 is SNHLY and CDR2 is FYNNEI. The CDR3 sequence: CASQTGGAGNEQFF. CDR3 DNA: TGTGCCAGCCAAACAGGGGGCGCGGGGAATGAGCAGTTCTTC.

J is TRBJ2-3 and V is TRBV3-1; D is possibly TRBD2 (6 bases). The CDR3 sequence is 15 residues long. Germline CDR1 is LGHDT and CDR2 is YNNKEL (reference sequence). Trimming took 3 bases from V and 1 from J, leaving 11 bases between them. The CDR3 sequence: CASSQWRGGTDTQYF. In nucleotides, the CDR3 is TGTGCCAGCAGCCAGTGGCGGGGTGGCACAGATACGCAGTATTTT.

This clonotype was seen many times. The chain carries TRBV12-3 or TRBV12-4 and TRBJ2-2; D call uncertain. V dropped 1 base and J dropped 1 base, with 4 bases sitting between them. This CDR3 region has 14 residues. DNA for the CDR3: TGTGCCAGCAGTTTAGGGGTGAACACCGGGGAGCTGTTTTTT. Translation gives CASSLGVNTGELFF.

The chain recombines TRBV6-5 with TRBJ2-2, with 10 nucleotides matching TRBD1. V shed 4 bases, J shed 4 bases, and the junction held 6 bases outside the gene matches. The CDR3 has 16 residues. CDR1 MNHEY and CDR2 SVGAGI come from the germline V gene. The DNA for the CDR3 is TGTGCCAGCAGTTCCGACAGGGGGCTTGGCACCGGGGAGCTGTTTTTT. It encodes CASSSDRGLGTGELFF.

Only one count was recorded for this clonotype. The chain joins TRBV11-2 to TRBJ2-1, with 12 bases aligning to TRBD2. The CDR3 is 17 amino acids. The V segment lost 2 bases and the J segment 1 base; nucleotides outside the gene matches: 3. The germline V gene encodes CDR1 SGHAT and CDR2 FQNNGV. The CDR3 bases are TGTGCCAGCAGCTTATCAGGACTAGCGGGATCCTACAATGAGCAGTTCTTC. This gives the protein CASSLSGLAGSYNEQFF. Drawing the rest from reference TRBV11-2 and TRBJ2-1, the complete variable domain is EAGVAQSPRYKIIEKRQSVAFWCNPISGHATLYWYQQILGQGPKLLIQFQNNGVVDDSQLPKDRFSAERLKGVDSTLKIQPAKLEDSAVYLCASSLSGLAGSYNEQFFGPGTRLTVL.